The TCR beta chain under discussion was sequenced for a study of blood T cell repertoires in COVID-19. Study background: Acute and convalescent COVID-19 samples came from the United States, Italy and Spain. T cells, B-cell-depleted T cells, or PBMCs provided the cDNA or gDNA that served as material.

In the study's own analysis: Estimation of nucleated cell counts relied on the amplification of reference gene primers. Data came from immunoSEQ multiplex PCR; TCRdb stores just in-frame clones and leaves some out. That table supplies the V and J calls and clone size; D and trimming were determined from the DNA. The sample records more than 250,000 clones, 70% to 90% being singletons. The TCR sequence derives from a woman in her twenties or thirties who had recovered from COVID-19. The sample comprised peripheral blood.

The CDR3 is CASSWWGQNYEQYF. In DNA form, the CDR3 reads TGCGCCAGCAGCTGGTGGGGACAGAACTACGAGCAGTACTTC. The J gene is TRBJ2-7, the V gene TRBV5-1, with TRBD1 matching 7 bases. CDR1 and CDR2 from the germline V gene are SGHRS and YFSETQ. The trim removed 3 bases at V and 3 bases at J, leaving 6 bases unmatched. The CDR3 length is 14 residues.